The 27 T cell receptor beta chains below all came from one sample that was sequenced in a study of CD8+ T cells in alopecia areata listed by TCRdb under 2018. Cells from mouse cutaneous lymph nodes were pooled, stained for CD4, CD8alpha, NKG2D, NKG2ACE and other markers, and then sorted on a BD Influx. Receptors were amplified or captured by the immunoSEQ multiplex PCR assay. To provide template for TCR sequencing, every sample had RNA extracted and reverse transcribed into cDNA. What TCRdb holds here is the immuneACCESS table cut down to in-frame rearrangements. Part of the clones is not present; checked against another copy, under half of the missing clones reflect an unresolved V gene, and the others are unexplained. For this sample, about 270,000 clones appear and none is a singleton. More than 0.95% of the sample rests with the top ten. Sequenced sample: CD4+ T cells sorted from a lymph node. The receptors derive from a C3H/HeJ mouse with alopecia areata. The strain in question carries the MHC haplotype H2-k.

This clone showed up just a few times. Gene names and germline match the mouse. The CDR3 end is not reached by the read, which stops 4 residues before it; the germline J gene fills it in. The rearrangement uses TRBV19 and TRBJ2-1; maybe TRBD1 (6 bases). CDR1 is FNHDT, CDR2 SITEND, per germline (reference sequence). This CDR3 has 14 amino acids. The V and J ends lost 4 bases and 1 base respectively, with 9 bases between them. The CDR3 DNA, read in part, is TGTGCCAGCAGTCGGGACAAAAACTATGCT. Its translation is CASSRDKNYA. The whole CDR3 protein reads CASSRDKNYAEQFF.

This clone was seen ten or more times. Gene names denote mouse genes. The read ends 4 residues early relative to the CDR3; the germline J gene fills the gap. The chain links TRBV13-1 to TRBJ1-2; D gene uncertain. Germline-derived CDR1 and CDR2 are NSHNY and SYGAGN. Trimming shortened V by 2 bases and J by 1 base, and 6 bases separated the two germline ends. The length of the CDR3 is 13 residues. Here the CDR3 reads CASSDRINSDYTF. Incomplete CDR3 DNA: TGTGCCAGCAGTGACAGAATAAACTCC.

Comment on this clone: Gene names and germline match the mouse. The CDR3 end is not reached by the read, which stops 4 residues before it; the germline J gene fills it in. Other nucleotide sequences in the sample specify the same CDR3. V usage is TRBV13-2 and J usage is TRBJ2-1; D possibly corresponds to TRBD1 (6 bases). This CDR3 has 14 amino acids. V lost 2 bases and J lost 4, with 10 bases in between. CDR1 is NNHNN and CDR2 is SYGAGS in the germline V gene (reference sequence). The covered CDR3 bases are TGTGCCAGCGGTGACCCGGGACAATATGCT. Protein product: CASGDPGQYA. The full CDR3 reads CASGDPGQYAEQFF.

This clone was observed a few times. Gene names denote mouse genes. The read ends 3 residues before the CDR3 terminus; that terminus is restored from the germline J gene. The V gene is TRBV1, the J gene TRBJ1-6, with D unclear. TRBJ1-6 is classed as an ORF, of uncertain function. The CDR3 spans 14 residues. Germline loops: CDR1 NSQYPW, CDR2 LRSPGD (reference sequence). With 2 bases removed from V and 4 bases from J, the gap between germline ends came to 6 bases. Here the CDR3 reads CTCSAHGYNSPLYF. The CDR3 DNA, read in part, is TGCACCTGCAGTGCACATGGGTATAATTCGCCC.

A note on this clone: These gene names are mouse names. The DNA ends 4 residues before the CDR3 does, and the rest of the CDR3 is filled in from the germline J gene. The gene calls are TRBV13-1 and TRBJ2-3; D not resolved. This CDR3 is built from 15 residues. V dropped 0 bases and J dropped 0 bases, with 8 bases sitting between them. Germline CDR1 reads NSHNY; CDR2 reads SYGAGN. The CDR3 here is CASSDARPSAETLYF. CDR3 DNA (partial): TGTGCCAGCAGTGATGCCAGGCCTAGTGCAGAA.

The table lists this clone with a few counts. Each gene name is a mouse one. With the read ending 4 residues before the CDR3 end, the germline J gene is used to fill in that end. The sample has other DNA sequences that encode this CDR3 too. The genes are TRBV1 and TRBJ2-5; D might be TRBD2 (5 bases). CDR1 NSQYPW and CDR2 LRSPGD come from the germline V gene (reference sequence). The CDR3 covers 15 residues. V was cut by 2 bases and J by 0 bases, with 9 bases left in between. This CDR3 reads CTCSAPGLNQDTQYF. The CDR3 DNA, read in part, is TGCACCTGCAGTGCACCTGGGCTTAACCAAGAC.

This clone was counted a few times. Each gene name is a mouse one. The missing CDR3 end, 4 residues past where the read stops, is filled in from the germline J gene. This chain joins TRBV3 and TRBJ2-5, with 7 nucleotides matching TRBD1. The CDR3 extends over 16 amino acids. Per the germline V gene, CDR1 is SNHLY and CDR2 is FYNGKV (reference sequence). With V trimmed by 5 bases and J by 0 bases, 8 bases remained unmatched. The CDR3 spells CASSANRGGNQDTQYF. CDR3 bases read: TGTGCCAGCAGCGCCAACAGGGGAGGAAACCAAGAC.

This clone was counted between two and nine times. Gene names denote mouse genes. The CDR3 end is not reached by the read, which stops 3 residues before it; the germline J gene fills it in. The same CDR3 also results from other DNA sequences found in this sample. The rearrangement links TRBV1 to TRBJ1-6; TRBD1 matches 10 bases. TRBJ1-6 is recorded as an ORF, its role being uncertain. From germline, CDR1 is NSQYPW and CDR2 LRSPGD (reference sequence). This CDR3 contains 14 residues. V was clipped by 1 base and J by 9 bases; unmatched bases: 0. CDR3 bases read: TGCACCTGCAGTGCAGGGACAGGGGGTTCGCCC. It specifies CTCSAGTGGSP. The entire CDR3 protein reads CTCSAGTGGSPLYF.

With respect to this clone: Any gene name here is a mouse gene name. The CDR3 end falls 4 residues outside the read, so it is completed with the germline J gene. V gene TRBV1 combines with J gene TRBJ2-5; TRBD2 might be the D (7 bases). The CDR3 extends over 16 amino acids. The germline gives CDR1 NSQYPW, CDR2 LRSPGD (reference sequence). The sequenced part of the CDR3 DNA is TGCACCTGCAGTGCAGATCCCGGGGGGCGCGTGGAC. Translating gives CTCSADPGGRVD. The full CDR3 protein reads CTCSADPGGRVDTQYF.

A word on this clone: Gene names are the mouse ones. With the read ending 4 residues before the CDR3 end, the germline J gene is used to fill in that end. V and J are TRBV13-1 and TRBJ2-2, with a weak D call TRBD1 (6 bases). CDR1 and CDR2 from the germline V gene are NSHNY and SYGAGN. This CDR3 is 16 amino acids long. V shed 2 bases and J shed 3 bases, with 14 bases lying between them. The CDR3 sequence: CASSDRGRGDTGQLYF. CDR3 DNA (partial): TGTGCCAGCAGTGACCGGGGCAGGGGAGACACCGGG.

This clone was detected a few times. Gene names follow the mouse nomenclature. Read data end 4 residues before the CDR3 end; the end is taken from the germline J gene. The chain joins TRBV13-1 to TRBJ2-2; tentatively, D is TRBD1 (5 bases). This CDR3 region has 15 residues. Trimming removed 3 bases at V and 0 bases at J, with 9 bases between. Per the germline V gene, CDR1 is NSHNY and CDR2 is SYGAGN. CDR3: CASSGRQPNTGQLYF. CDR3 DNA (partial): TGTGCCAGCAGTGGTCGACAGCCAAACACCGGG.

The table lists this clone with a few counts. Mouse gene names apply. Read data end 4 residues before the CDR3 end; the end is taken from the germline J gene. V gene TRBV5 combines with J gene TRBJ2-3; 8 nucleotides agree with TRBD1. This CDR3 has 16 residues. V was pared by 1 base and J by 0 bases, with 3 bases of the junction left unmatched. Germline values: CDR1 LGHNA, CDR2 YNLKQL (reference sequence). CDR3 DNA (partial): TGTGCCAGCAGCCAAGGCAGGGGGCCTAGTGCAGAA. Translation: CASSQGRGPSAE. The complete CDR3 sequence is CASSQGRGPSAETLYF.

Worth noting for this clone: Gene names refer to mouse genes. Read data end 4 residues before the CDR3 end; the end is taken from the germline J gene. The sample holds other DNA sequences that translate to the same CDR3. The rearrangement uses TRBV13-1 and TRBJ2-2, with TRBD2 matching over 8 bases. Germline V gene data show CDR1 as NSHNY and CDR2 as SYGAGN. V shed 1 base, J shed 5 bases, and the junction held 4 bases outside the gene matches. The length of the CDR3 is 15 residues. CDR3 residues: CASSDLGGSTGQLYF. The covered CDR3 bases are TGTGCCAGCAGTGATCTGGGGGGAAGTACCGGG.

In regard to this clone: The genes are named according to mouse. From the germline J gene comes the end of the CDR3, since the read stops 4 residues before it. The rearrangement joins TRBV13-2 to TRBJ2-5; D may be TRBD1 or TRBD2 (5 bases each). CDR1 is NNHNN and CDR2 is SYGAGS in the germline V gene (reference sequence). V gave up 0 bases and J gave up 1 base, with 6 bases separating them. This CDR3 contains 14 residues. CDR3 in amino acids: CASGDGGYQDTQYF. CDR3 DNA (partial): TGTGCCAGCGGTGATGGGGGGTACCAAGAC.

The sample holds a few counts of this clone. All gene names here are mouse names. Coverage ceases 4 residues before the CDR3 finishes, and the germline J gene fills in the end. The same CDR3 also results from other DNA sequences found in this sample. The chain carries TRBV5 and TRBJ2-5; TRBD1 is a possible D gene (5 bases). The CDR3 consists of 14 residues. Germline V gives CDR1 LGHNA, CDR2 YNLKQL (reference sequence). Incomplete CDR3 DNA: TGTGCCAGCAGCCAAGGGCAGGGTGGAGAC. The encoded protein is CASSQGQGGD. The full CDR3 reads CASSQGQGGDTQYF.

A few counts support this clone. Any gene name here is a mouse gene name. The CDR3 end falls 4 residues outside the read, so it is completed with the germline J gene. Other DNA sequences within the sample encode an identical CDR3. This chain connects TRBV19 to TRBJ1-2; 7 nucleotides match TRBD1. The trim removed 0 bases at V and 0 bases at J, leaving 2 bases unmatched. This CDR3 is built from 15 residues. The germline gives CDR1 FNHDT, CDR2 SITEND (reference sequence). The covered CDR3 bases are TGTGCCAGCAGTATAGCGGGACAGACAAACTCC. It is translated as CASSIAGQTNS. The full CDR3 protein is CASSIAGQTNSDYTF.

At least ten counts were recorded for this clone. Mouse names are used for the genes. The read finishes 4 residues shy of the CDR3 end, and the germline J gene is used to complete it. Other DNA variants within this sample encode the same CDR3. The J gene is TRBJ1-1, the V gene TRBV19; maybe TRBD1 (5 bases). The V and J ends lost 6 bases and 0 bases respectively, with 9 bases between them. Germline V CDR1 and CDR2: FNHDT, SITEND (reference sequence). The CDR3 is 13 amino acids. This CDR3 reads CASIDRTNTEVFF. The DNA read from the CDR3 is TGTGCCAGCATAGACAGAACAAACACA.

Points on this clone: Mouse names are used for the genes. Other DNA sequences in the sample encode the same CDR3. The DNA read from the CDR3 is TGTGCCAGCGGGCGGGACAATAACTATGCT. Translation gives CASGRDNNYA. The complete CDR3 reads CASGRDNNYAEQFF. The V gene is TRBV13-2, the J gene TRBJ2-1; possibly TRBD1 for D (6 bases). The read ends 4 residues shy of where the CDR3 ends; the end is completed using the germline J gene. V dropped 5 bases and J dropped 0 bases, with 9 bases sitting between them. The CDR3 contains 14 residues. Germline CDR1 is NNHNN and CDR2 is SYGAGS (reference sequence).

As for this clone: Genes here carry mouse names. CDR3: CASGDPGQYNSPLYF. The sequenced CDR3 bases are TGTGCCAGCGGTGATCCGGGACAGTATAATTCGCCC. This chain joins TRBV13-2 and TRBJ1-6; TRBD1 matches at 7 bases. The sequenced fragment ends 3 residues before the CDR3 boundary, so the rest is inferred from the germline J gene. TRBJ1-6 is known as an ORF, though its function is uncertain. V lost 1 base, J lost 4 bases, and 2 bases stayed unmatched. The germline V gene encodes CDR1 NNHNN and CDR2 SYGAGS (reference sequence). The CDR3 is 15 residues long.

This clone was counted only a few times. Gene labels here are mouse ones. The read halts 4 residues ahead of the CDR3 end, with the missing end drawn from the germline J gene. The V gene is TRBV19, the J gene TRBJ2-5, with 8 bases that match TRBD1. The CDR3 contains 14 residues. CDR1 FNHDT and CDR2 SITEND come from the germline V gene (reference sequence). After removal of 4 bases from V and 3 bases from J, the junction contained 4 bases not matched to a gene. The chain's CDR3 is CASSGTGPQDTQYF. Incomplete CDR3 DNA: TGTGCCAGCAGTGGGACAGGCCCTCAAGAC.

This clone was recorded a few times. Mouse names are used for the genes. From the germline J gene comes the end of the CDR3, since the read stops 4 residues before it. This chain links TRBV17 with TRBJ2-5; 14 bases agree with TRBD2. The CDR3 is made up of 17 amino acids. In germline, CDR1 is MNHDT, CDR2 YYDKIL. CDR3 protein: CASSRSAGTGGADTQYF. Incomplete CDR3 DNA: TGTGCTAGCAGTAGGTCCGCCGGGACTGGGGGGGCGGAC. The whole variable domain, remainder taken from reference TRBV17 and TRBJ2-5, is DTTVKQNPRYKLARVGKPVNLICSQTMNHDTMYWYQKKPNQAPKLLLFYYDKILNREADTFEKFQSSRPNNSFCSLYIGSAGLEYSAMYLCASSRSAGTGGADTQYFGPGTRLLVL.

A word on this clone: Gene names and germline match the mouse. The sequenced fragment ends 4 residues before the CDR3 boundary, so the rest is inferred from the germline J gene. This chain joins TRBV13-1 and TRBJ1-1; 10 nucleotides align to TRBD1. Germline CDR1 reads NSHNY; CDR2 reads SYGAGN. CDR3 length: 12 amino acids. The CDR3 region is CASTGQGTEVFF. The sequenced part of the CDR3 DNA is TGTGCCAGCACGGGACAGGGGACA.

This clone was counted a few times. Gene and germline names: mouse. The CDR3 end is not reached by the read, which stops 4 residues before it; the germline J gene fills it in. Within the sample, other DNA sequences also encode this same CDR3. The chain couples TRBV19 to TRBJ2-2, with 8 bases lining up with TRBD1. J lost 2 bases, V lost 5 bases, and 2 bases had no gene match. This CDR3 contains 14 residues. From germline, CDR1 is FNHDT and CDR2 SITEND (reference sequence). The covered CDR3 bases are TGTGCCAGCAGCCGACAGGGGAACACCGGG. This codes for CASSRQGNTG. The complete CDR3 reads CASSRQGNTGQLYF.

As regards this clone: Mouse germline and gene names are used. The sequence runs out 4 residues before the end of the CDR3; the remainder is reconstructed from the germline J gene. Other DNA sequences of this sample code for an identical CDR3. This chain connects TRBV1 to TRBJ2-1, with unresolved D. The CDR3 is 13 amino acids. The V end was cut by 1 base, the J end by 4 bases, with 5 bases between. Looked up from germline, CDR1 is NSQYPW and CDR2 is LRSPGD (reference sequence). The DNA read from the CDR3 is TGCACCTGCAGTGCAGCAGTTTATGCT. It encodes CTCSAAVYA. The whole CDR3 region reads CTCSAAVYAEQFF.

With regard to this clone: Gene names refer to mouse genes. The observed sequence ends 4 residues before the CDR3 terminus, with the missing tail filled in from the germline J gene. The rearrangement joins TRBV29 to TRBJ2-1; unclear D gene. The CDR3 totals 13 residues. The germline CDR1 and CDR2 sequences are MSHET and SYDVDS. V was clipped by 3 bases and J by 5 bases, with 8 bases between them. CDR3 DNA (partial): TGTGCTAGCAGTTTGGGTTGGGATGCT. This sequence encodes CASSLGWDA. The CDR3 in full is CASSLGWDAEQFF.

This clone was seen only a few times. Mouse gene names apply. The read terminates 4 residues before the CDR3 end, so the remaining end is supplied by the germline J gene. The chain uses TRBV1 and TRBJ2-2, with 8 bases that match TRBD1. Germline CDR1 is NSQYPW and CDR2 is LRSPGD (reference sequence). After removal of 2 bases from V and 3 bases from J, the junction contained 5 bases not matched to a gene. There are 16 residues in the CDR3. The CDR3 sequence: CTCSAPGGADTGQLYF. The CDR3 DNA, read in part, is TGCACCTGCAGTGCACCAGGGGGCGCGGACACCGGG.

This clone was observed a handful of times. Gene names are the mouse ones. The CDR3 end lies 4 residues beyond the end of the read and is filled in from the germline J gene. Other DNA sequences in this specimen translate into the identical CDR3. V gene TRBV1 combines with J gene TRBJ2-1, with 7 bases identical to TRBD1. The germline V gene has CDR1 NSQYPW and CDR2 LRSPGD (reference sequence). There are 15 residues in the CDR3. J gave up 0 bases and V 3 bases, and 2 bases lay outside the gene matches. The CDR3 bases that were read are TGCACCTGCAGTGCCTACAGGGGTAACTATGCT. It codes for CTCSAYRGNYA. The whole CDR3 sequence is CTCSAYRGNYAEQFF.